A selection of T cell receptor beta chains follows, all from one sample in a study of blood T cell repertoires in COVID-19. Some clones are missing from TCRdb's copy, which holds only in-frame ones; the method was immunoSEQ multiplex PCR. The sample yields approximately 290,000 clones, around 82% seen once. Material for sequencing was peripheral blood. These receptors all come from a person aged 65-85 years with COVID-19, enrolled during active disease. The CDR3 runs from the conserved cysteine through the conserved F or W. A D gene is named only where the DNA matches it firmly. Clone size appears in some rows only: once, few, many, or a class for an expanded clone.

TGTGCCAGCAGAGCGGGAGGCTCTGGAAACACCATATATTTT	CASRAGGSGNTIYF	.	.	TRBV28	TRBJ1-3
TGTGCCTACCATCGGGGACAGACCTATGGCTACACCTTC	CAYHRGQTYGYTF	.	TRBD1	TRBV30	TRBJ1-2
TGTGCCAGCAGCCCCAGGCGGGACTCCTACGAGCAGTACTTC	CASSPRRDSYEQYF	few	.	TRBV7-3	TRBJ2-7
TGTGCCAGCAGCGCCGTGGGACAGAGAAATGAAAAACTGTTTTTT	CASSAVGQRNEKLFF	.	TRBD1	TRBV9	TRBJ1-4
TGCGCCAGCAGTTTTACAGGGTACAATGAGCAGTTCTTC	CASSFTGYNEQFF	.	.	TRBV5-1	TRBJ2-1
TGTGCCACTAGACAGGACCTCAATCAGCCCCAGCATTTT	CATRQDLNQPQHF	.	.	TRBV6-5	TRBJ1-5
TGTGCCAGCAGTTTTCGTTGGCAGGATGGCTACACCTTC	CASSFRWQDGYTF	.	.	TRBV28	TRBJ1-2
TGTGCCAGTAGTATCACAGGGGGGAACTATGGCTACACCTTC	CASSITGGNYGYTF	.	TRBD1	TRBV19	TRBJ1-2
TGTGCCAGCTCACCGGCGGCTAGCGGGGCCCAAGAGACCCAGTACTTC	CASSPAASGAQETQYF	.	TRBD2	TRBV18	TRBJ2-5
TGTGCCAGCAGTGATGGGGGGAAGTCCGGAAACACCATATATTTT	CASSDGGKSGNTIYF	.	.	TRBV25-1	TRBJ1-3
TGTGCCAGTAGTGCAGGAGGGGTTGAAAAACTGTTTTTT	CASSAGGVEKLFF	.	.	TRBV2	TRBJ1-4
TGTGCCAGCAGCCCCTACGCTGATCGGACCGGGGAGCTGTTTTTT	CASSPYADRTGELFF	.	.	TRBV9	TRBJ2-2
TGTGCCAGTAGTATAGGAGAGGGAAGCACAGATACGCAGTATTTT	CASSIGEGSTDTQYF	.	.	TRBV19	TRBJ2-3
TGTGCCAGCAGTTACTCTGGGGGGTGGTCCTACAATGAGCAGTTCTTC	CASSYSGGWSYNEQFF	.	.	TRBV6-5	TRBJ2-1
TGCGCCAGCAGCTTGACCGGACAGGACCTCTATGGCTACACCTTC	CASSLTGQDLYGYTF	.	TRBD1	TRBV5-1	TRBJ1-2
TGCGCCAGCAGCTTCCAGTGGGGCGCCAGGGTAAGATGTGAAAAACTGTTTTTT	CASSFQWGARVRCEKLFF	few	.	TRBV5-1	TRBJ1-4
TGTGCCAGCAGCGCTACGGGACAGGGGGCTCAGCCCCAGCATTTT	CASSATGQGAQPQHF	.	TRBD1	TRBV7-8	TRBJ1-5
TGTGCCAGCAGTCGAGGACTAGCGGGAGTCGACAATGAGCAGTTCTTC	CASSRGLAGVDNEQFF	.	TRBD2	TRBV11-1	TRBJ2-1
TGCGCCAGCAGCAATCGGACAGGGGGCACCTACAATGAGCAGTTCTTC	CASSNRTGGTYNEQFF	.	TRBD1	TRBV5-1	TRBJ2-1
TGTGCCAGCTCACCAGGTACGAACTATAACAATGAGCAGTTCTTC	CASSPGTNYNNEQFF	once	.	TRBV18	TRBJ2-1
TGTGCCAGCAGCGTAGCTGGTTCGGCCGGGGAGCTGTTTTTT	CASSVAGSAGELFF	.	.	TRBV9	TRBJ2-2
TGTGCCAGTACGCACCAGGGGCCCGGCCTCGACTCCTACAATGAGCAGTTCTTC	CASTHQGPGLDSYNEQFF	.	.	TRBV19	TRBJ2-1
TGTGCCAGCAGCTTGGGGGGACTTGGAAACACCATATATTTT	CASSLGGLGNTIYF	.	.	TRBV5-6	TRBJ1-3
TGTGCCTGGAGGGGACACGGGACTAGCGGGAGGGCCCAAGAGACCCAGTACTTC	CAWRGHGTSGRAQETQYF	.	TRBD2	TRBV30	TRBJ2-5
TGTGCCAGCAGCCCTACTACGGTTTACAATGAGCAGTTCTTC	CASSPTTVYNEQFF	.	.	TRBV7-3	TRBJ2-1
TGTGCCAGTAGTTTGGGACTAGCGGGAGGAGCAGATACGCAGTATTTT	CASSLGLAGGADTQYF	few	TRBD2	TRBV19	TRBJ2-3
TGTGCCAGCGTACAGGGGGCCTATGAAAAACTGTTTTTT	CASVQGAYEKLFF	.	TRBD1	TRBV7-9	TRBJ1-4
TGTGCCAGCAGCTTAATCGGTCGGGGGGATGGCTACACCTTC	CASSLIGRGDGYTF	.	.	TRBV13	TRBJ1-2
TGTGCCAGTAGTATACTACCGGGCGCGGGGACCCTCCAAGAGACCCAGTACTTC	CASSILPGAGTLQETQYF	.	.	TRBV19	TRBJ2-5
TGTGCCAGCAGCCTAGCGGGAAGGTTGGTAGATACGCAGTATTTT	CASSLAGRLVDTQYF	.	TRBD2	TRBV11-2	TRBJ2-3
TGTGCCAGTAGCACTGGTGGGGGGAAGCCCGATCAGCCCCAGCATTTT	CASSTGGGKPDQPQHF	.	.	TRBV19	TRBJ1-5
TGTGCCCCCCAGGCCGCCCGGGGGTACATTCAGTACTTC	CAPQAARGYIQYF	.	.	TRBV11-3	TRBJ2-4
TGTGCCAGCAGCCTGGACATCGGCGGCCCAGATACGCAGTATTTT	CASSLDIGGPDTQYF	.	.	TRBV11-2	TRBJ2-3
TGTGCCAGTAGTCCAGACAGGGGGAATGAGCAGTTCTTC	CASSPDRGNEQFF	.	TRBD1	TRBV19	TRBJ2-1
TGCGCCAGCAGCCAGTATGGGACAGGGGTATACGAGCAGTACTTC	CASSQYGTGVYEQYF	.	TRBD1	TRBV4-3	TRBJ2-7
TGTGCCAGCAGTTTACCGGGCACAGATACGCAGTATTTT	CASSLPGTDTQYF	few	.	TRBV28	TRBJ2-3
TGTGCCAGCAGCTTAGTCCCCGACAGGGGGTCTTCCTTC	CASSLVPDRGSSF	.	TRBD1	TRBV11-2	TRBJ1-2
TGTGCCAGCTCACCTACCGGGACTAGGAACACCGGGGAGCTGTTTTTT	CASSPTGTRNTGELFF	.	TRBD2	TRBV18	TRBJ2-2
TGTGCCAGCAGCCCCCTCAGGGATACGCAGTATTTT	CASSPLRDTQYF	.	.	TRBV7-2	TRBJ2-3
TGTGCCAGCAGTGAAATTGGGTGGAGCTCCTACGAGCAGTACTTC	CASSEIGWSSYEQYF	.	.	TRBV6-1	TRBJ2-7
TGTGCCAGCAGCGAGGACAGGATCCACTCTGGAAACACCATATATTTT	CASSEDRIHSGNTIYF	.	TRBD1	TRBV9	TRBJ1-3
TGTGCCAGCACCCGGACAATTGAAGCTTTCTTT	CASTRTIEAFF	.	.	TRBV2	TRBJ1-1
TGTGCCAGCAGTTACGACTCGGGAGTCGGCTACAATGAGCAGTTCTTC	CASSYDSGVGYNEQFF	.	.	TRBV6-2/TRBV6-3	TRBJ2-1
TGTGCCAGCAGCCCCCCCCACGGGTTGGATGAGCAGTTCTTC	CASSPPHGLDEQFF	.	.	TRBV5-4	TRBJ2-1
TGTGCCAGTGGGTCCTCGACAGGGCCTAACACTGAAGCTTTCTTT	CASGSSTGPNTEAFF	.	TRBD1	TRBV19	TRBJ1-1
TGTGCCAGCAGCGTATCAGGGGGACCTCCGGGTCGGAGCACAGATACGCAGTATTTT	CASSVSGGPPGRSTDTQYF	.	TRBD1	TRBV9	TRBJ2-3
TGTGCCTGCGGGACAGGGGGTGGTCAGCCCCAGCATTTT	CACGTGGGQPQHF	.	TRBD1	TRBV30	TRBJ1-5
TGTGCCTGGCGACAGCAGGGGGGTAACTATGGCTACACCTTC	CAWRQQGGNYGYTF	.	TRBD1	TRBV2	TRBJ1-2
TGTGCCAGCAGCCAGAGCGGGGGTGGCACAGATACGCAGTATTTT	CASSQSGGGTDTQYF	.	TRBD2	TRBV6-5	TRBJ2-3
TGCAGCGTTGGGAGGACTAGCGGGAGGAGGAGGGATACGCAGTATTTT	CSVGRTSGRRRDTQYF	.	TRBD2	TRBV29-1	TRBJ2-3
TGTGCCAGCGGATTCCTCGGCGGGAGGGCCCCCGGGGAGCTGTTTTTT	CASGFLGGRAPGELFF	.	TRBD2	TRBV27	TRBJ2-2